Below, 6 T cell receptor beta chains from the same sample are listed, as sequenced in a study of cytomegalovirus exposure and HLA in healthy donors. PCR primers comprised 60 Vbeta and 13 Jbeta primers. Clones were read by immunoSEQ multiplex PCR, and TCRdb kept only the in-frame ones, dropping some. The table shows some 44,000 clones, with roughly 87% occurring only once. Source material: PBMCs. These receptors came from a woman between 40 and 50 years old in good health and CMV-seropositive.

The chain links TRBV10-1 to TRBJ2-7; 8 nucleotides agree with TRBD2. With V trimmed by 7 bases and J by 4 bases, 9 bases remained unmatched. The V gene's germline CDR1 is WNHNN and CDR2 SYGVQD (reference sequence). The CDR3 is made up of 14 amino acids. This CDR3 is CASTHGRAGYEQYF. DNA of the CDR3: TGCGCCAGCACCCACGGGAGGGCCGGATACGAGCAGTACTTC.

This clone was picked up a small number of times. The chain carries TRBV28 and TRBJ2-5, with TRBD2 matching over 15 bases. Germline V gene lookup returns CDR1 MDHEN and CDR2 SYDVKM. CDR3 length: 16 residues. V was pared by 6 bases and J by 7 bases, with 9 bases of the junction left unmatched. The CDR3 loop reads CASRNQPGLAGGTQYF. The CDR3 nucleotides are TGTGCCAGCAGAAACCAACCGGGACTAGCGGGAGGGACCCAGTACTTC.

The chain links TRBV6-5 to TRBJ2-2; 9 nucleotides line up with TRBD1. Unmatched junction bases numbered 5, after V lost 0 bases and J lost 6 bases. CDR3 length: 16 residues. Germline lookup yields CDR1 MNHEY and CDR2 SVGAGI. The CDR3 loop reads CASSYSSRTGAGELFF. CDR3 nucleotides: TGTGCCAGCAGTTACTCGAGTAGGACAGGGGCCGGGGAGCTGTTTTTT.

The V gene is TRBV28, the J gene TRBJ2-7, with a tentative D call TRBD1 (6 bases). The germline V gene has CDR1 MDHEN and CDR2 SYDVKM. This CDR3 has 14 residues. The V end lost 6 bases, the J end lost 2 bases, and 14 bases lay between the germline ends. CDR3 sequence reads: CASRSGTTAYEQYF. The CDR3 bases are TGTGCCAGCAGATCCGGGACAACCGCCTACGAGCAGTACTTC.

This chain links TRBV27 with TRBJ2-1; the match to TRBD2 covers 12 bases. CDR3 length: 16 amino acids. Losses at the gene ends were 5 bases for V and 6 bases for J; bases not matched to a gene: 8. Germline CDR1 is MNHEY and CDR2 is SMNVEV (reference sequence). Here the CDR3 DNA reads TGTGCCAGCAGTACCCGGACTAGCGGGACCTGCAATGAGCAGTTCTTC. This translates into CASSTRTSGTCNEQFF.

As regards this clone: Other DNA sequences of this sample code for an identical CDR3. Here the CDR3 reads CASSARTIDPKFF. Written as DNA, the CDR3 is TGTGCCAGTAGTGCCCGTACTATTGACCCTAAATTCTTC. This chain joins TRBV19 and TRBJ2-1; D not resolved. The V end was cut by 5 bases, the J end by 16 bases, with 21 bases between. The CDR3 has 13 residues. Looked up from germline, CDR1 is LNHDA and CDR2 is SQIVND (reference sequence).